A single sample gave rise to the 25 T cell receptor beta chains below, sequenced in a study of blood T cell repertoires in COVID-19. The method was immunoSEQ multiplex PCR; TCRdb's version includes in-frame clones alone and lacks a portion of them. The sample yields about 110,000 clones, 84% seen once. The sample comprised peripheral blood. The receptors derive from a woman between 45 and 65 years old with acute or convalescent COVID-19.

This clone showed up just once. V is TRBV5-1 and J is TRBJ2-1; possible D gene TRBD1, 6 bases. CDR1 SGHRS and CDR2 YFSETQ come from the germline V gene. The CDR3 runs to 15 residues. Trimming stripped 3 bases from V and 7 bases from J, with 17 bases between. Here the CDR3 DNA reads TGCGCCAGCAGCTCAGGGGACCCTGAGGATAATGAGCAGTTCTTC. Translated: CASSSGDPEDNEQFF. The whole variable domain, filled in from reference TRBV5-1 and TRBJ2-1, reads KAGVTQTPRYLIKTRGQQVTLSCSPISGHRSVSWYQQTPGQGLQFLFEYFSETQRNKGNFPGRFSGRQFSNSRSEMNVSTLELGDSALYLCASSSGDPEDNEQFFGPGTRLTVL.

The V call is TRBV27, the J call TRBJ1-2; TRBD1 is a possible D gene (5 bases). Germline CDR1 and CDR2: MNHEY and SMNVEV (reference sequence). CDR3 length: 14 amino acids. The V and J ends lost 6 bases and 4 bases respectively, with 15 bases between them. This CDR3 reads CASSGSRATYGYTF. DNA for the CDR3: TGTGCCAGCAGCGGAAGCAGGGCTACCTATGGCTACACCTTC.

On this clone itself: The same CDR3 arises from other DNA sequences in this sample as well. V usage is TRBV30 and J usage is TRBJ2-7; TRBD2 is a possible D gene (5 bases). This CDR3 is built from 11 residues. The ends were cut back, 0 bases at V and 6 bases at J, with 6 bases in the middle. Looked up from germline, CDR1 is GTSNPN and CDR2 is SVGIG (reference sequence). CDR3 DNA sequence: TGTGCCTGGAGTGTAGGAGGCGAGCAGTACTTC. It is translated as CAWSVGGEQYF. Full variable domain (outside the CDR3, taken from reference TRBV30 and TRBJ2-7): SQTIHQWPATLVQPVGSPLSLECTVEGTSNPNLYWYRQAAGRGLQLLFYSVGIGQISSEVPQNLSASRPQDRQFILSSKKLLLSDSGFYLCAWSVGGEQYFGPGTRLTVT.

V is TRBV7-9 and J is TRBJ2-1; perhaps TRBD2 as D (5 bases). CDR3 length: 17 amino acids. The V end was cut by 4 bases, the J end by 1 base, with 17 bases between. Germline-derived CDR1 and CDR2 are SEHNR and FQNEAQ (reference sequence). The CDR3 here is CASSSLGGSRSYNEQFF. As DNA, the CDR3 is TGTGCCAGCAGCTCATTGGGCGGGTCCCGTTCCTACAATGAGCAGTTCTTC.

CDR3 nucleotides: TGTGCCAGCACTAACGACTGGTACTACGAGCAGTACTTC. Protein: CASTNDWYYEQYF. The gene calls are TRBV2 and TRBJ2-7; D is unresolved. Trimming took off 7 bases at V and 3 bases at J, with 13 bases between the two ends. From germline, CDR1 is SNHLY and CDR2 FYNNEI. CDR3 length equals 13 residues.

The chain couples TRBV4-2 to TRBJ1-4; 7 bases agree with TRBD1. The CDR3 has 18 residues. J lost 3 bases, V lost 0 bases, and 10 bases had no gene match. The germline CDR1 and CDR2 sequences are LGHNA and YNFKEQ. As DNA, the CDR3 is TGTGCCAGCAGCCAAGATCCCCAGGGGGGTGCGGCTAATGAAAAACTGTTTTTT. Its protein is CASSQDPQGGAANEKLFF.

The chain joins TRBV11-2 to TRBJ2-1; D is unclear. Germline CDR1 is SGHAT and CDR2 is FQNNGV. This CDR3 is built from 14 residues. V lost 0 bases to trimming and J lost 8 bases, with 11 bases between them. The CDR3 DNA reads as TGTGCCAGCAGCTTAGATCGTTCCAGCGATGAGCAGTTCTTC. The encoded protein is CASSLDRSSDEQFF.

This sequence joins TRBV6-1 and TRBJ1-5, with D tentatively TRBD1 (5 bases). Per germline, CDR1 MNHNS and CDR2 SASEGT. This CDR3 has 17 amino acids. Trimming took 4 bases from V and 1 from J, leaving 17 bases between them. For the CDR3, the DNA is TGTGCCAGCAGTGGCCGGACCGTAAGGGGCAGCAATCAGCCCCAGCATTTT. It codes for CASSGRTVRGSNQPQHF.

CDR3 nucleotide sequence: TGTGCCACCAGCAGAGATGCCCCCCGGGATGAGCAGTTCTTC. It codes for CATSRDAPRDEQFF. The J gene is TRBJ2-1, the V gene TRBV15; D is uncertain. Germline V gene lookup returns CDR1 LNHNV and CDR2 YYDKDF (reference sequence). This CDR3 comprises 14 residues. With 0 bases removed from V and 8 bases from J, the gap between germline ends came to 11 bases.

This CDR3 reads CASSYGQVYNSPLHF. CDR3 sequence (DNA): TGTGCCAGCAGTTACGGACAGGTCTATAATTCACCCCTCCACTTT. The chain links TRBV6-6 to TRBJ1-6; the match to TRBD1 covers 7 bases. V lost 2 bases and J lost 3; bases outside the gene matches: 1. This CDR3 has 15 residues. Germline CDR1 reads MNHNY; CDR2 reads SVGAGI (reference sequence).

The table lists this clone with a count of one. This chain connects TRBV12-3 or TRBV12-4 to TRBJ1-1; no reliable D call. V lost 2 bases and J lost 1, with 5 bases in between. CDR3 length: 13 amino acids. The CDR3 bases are TGTGCCAGCAGTTTACATAGGAACACTGAAGCTTTCTTT. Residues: CASSLHRNTEAFF.

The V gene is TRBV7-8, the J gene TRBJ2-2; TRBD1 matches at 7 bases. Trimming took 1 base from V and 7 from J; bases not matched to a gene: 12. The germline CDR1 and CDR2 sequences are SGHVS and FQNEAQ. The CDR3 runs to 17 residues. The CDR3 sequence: CASSLGRFKGAGGELFF. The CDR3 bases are TGTGCCAGCAGCTTAGGTAGATTCAAGGGGGCCGGCGGGGAGCTGTTTTTT.

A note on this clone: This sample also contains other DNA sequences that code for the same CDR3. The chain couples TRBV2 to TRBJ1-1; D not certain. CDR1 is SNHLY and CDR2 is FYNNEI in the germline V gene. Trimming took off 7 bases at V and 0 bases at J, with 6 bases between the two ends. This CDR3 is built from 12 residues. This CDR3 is CASNRLNTEAFF. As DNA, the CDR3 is TGTGCCAGCAACAGACTGAACACTGAAGCTTTCTTT.

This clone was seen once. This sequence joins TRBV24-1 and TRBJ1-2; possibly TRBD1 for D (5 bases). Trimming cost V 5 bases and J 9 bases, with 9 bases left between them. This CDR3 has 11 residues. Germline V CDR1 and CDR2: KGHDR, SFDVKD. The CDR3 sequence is CATSVGHRYTF. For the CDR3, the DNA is TGTGCCACCAGTGTTGGACACCGCTACACCTTC.

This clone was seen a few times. The CDR3 here is CASTPSGYTGELFF. CDR3 nucleotides: TGTGCCAGCACGCCTAGCGGATACACCGGGGAGCTGTTTTTT. The chain combines TRBV25-1 with TRBJ2-2; TRBD2 matches 7 bases. Germline trimming cut 7 bases from V and 3 bases from J; bases unmatched to any gene: 5. Germline V gene lookup returns CDR1 MGHDK and CDR2 SYGVNS. CDR3 length equals 14 residues.

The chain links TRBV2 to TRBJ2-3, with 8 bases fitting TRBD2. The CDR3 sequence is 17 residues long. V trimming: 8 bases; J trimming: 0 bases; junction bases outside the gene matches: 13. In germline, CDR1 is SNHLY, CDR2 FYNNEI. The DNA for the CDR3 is TGTGCCAGCCACCCCCCCCAGCGGGGGCCGAGCACAGATACGCAGTATTTT. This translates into CASHPPQRGPSTDTQYF. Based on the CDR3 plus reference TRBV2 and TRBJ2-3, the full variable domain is EPEVTQTPSHQVTQMGQEVILRCVPISNHLYFYWYRQILGQKVEFLVSFYNNEISEKSEIFDDQFSVERPDGSNFTLKIRSTKLEDSAMYFCASHPPQRGPSTDTQYFGPGTRLTVL.

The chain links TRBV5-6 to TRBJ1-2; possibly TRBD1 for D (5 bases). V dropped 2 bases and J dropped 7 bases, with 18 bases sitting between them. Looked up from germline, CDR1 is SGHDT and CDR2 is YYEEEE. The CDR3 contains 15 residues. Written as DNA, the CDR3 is TGTGCCAGCAGCTTCCCGGGGGGTGGAGGGCCTGGCTACACCTTC. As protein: CASSFPGGGGPGYTF.

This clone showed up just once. The CDR3 DNA follows: TGTGCTAGTGGTTTGCTCGGACAGGGGAACTACGAGCAGTACTTC. Encoded protein: CASGLLGQGNYEQYF. This chain links TRBV12-5 with TRBJ2-7; 9 bases line up with TRBD1. This CDR3 is 15 amino acids long. Trimming at V came to 2 bases and at J to 3 bases, leaving 5 bases not matched to a gene. Germline CDR1 LGHNT, CDR2 FRNRAP.

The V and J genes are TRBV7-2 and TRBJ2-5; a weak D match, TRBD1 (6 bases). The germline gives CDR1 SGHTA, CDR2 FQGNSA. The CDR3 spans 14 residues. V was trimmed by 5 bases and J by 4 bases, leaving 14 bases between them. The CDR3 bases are TGTGCCAGCAGCGGACAGCCAGGGTTAGAGACCCAGTACTTC. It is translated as CASSGQPGLETQYF.

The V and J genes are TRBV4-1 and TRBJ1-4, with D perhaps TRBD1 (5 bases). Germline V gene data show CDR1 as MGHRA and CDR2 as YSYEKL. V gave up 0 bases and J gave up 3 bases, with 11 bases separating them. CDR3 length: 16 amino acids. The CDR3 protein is CASSQDGGSANEKLFF. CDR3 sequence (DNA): TGCGCCAGCAGCCAAGATGGGGGGTCGGCTAATGAAAAACTGTTTTTT.

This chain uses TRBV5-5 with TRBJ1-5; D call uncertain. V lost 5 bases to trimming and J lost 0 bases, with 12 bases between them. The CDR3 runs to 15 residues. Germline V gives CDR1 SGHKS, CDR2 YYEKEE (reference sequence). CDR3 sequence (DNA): TGTGCCAGCAGGATGGCCGGGAATAGCAATCAGCCCCAGCATTTT. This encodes CASRMAGNSNQPQHF. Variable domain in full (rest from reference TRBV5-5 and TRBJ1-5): DAGVTQSPTHLIKTRGQQVTLRCSPISGHKSVSWYQQVLGQGPQFIFQYYEKEERGRGNFPDRFSARQFPNYSSELNVNALLLGDSALYLCASRMAGNSNQPQHFGDGTRLSIL.

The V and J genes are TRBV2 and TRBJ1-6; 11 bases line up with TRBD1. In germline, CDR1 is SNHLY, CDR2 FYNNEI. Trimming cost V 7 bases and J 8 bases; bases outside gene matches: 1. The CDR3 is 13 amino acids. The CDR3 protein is CASKGQGDSPLHF. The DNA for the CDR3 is TGTGCCAGCAAGGGACAGGGGGATTCACCCCTCCACTTT.

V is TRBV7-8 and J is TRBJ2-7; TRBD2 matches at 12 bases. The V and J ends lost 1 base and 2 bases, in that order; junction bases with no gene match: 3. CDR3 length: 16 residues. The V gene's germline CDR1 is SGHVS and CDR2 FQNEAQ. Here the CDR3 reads CASSLGRTSGAYEQYF. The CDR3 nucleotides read TGTGCCAGCAGCTTAGGTAGGACTAGCGGGGCCTACGAGCAGTACTTC.

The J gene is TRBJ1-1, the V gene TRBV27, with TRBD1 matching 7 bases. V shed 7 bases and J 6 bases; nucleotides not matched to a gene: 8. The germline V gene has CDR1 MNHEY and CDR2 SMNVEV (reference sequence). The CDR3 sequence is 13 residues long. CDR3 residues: CASMRHGTAEAFF. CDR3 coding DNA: TGTGCCAGCATGCGGCACGGGACAGCTGAAGCTTTCTTT.

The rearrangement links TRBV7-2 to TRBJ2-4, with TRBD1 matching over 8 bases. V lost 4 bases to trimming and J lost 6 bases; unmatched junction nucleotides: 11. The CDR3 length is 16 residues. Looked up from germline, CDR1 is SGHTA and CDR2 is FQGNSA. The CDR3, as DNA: TGTGCCAGCAGCTCCCAACAGGGGGTCCGTCCAAACATTCAGTACTTC. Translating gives CASSSQQGVRPNIQYF.